This T cell receptor (beta chain) originates from a study of T cell responses to AZD1222 COVID-19 vaccine (TCRdb year 2021). Broadly, across the study: TCR sequencing covered fewer than 250 trial participants: 207 given two doses of AZD1222 and approximately 26 given two doses of MenACWY control vaccine. Trial participants were enrolled into age subgroups of 18-55, 56-69 and 70-plus years, which contained around 140, 26 and 57 TCR-sequenced participants, respectively.

A word on this clone: Its specific antigen is unknown. No base-level quality is on record; no much larger clone is a single base apart.

The CDR3 regions of human TCRbeta chains were analyzed by immunosequencing. The paper's processing steps were these. TCRs in the repertoires were matched against a reference library of SARS-CoV-2-specific TCRs that had been generated with the MIRA antigen-specificity platform. Breadth meant the fraction of unique TCRs that were SARS-CoV-2-associated, whereas depth meant the fraction of total T cells that were SARS-CoV-2-associated. Each spike-specific TCR was assigned to its reactive spike region and to a CD4 or CD8 class using the MIRA data. Log10-transformed breadth and depth values were compared by one-way ANOVA with Sidak's multiple comparisons tests. The immuneACCESS repertoire file appears here via TCRdb, limited to in-frame rearrangements. These files lack a portion of the clones; in checked studies, under half of the deficit traces to unresolved V genes, and the cause of the others is not known. The V and J calls and clone size were taken over from that table, and D and trimming were inferred from the DNA. The sample yields 150,000 or so clones; 93% were counted once. The ten biggest clones cover 0.91% of the sample.

The label giving this sample's time point can be read as: baseline before first vaccination. The sample's treatment or condition label, in plain terms: meningococcal conjugate vaccine given as trial control. Vaccinee samples were obtained from the UK trials COV001 and COV002, which included a single-blind randomized controlled phase 2/3 trial of AZD1222 (ChAdOx1 nCoV-19) in healthy adults. Trial participant PBMC samples were collected at day 0 and day 28 after the second dose for TCRbeta chain sequencing. The paper's findings and limits, for the study overall: Reportedly, almost half of the unique spike-specific TCRs recognized epitopes lying outside the regions that are mutated in the B.1.351 and B.1.1.7 variants. CD4 TCRs associated with the vaccine covered the entire spike protein, and the dominant responses were in regions 160-218 and 743-854. In the small 56-69-year group, the increase in depth fell short of significance, most likely because of low power. Participants were mostly white British, with more females than males. The authors suggested clonal diversity may have been underestimated. Only six AZD1222 recipients were SARS-CoV-2 seropositive at baseline, limiting conclusions about previously exposed vaccinees. Because no day 14 peak-response samples were available, repertoires were characterized only after the peak T cell response. Spike-specific TCR breadth and depth rose significantly after two AZD1222 doses compared with day 0 and with MenACWY recipients.

According to the germline V gene (reference sequence), CDR1 reads SEHNR and CDR2 reads FQNEAQ. V is pared back by 5 bases and J by 4 bases, with 15 bases lying between the germline termini. Inclusive of the bounding cysteine and phenylalanine, the CDR3 is 15 residues long. CDR3 DNA only is kept here, 45 bases in frame from base 1. Rearrangement joined TRBV7-9 to TRBJ2-1; perhaps TRBD2 is the D gene, with 7 bases matching. This specimen consisted of peripheral blood, obtained on day 0 of MenACWY control vaccination. The TCR was taken from an adult in good health. In nucleotide form, the sequence is TGTGCCAGCAGCCCTCGGGGGGCCTTATACAATGAGCAGTTCTTC. Translation gives CASSPRGALYNEQFF.